This T cell receptor beta chain was identified in a study of cytomegalovirus exposure and HLA in healthy donors (dated by TCRdb to the late 2010s). For context, the study as a whole: The 666 repertoires of the first cohort and the roughly 120 validation repertoires were produced on the same platform, according to a later analysis. The study aimed to test whether signatures of past pathogen exposure could be identified by cataloging public T cell receptors. A separate validation cohort of roughly 130 different subjects was used in addition to the roughly 700-subject first cohort. High-throughput TCR immunosequencing, statistical association of individual TCRs with disease status, and machine learning were combined to predict cytomegalovirus infection status.

The library was generated by the immunoSEQ multiplex PCR assay. The study's own analysis went as follows. A statistical classification framework was developed to diagnose cytomegalovirus status using the catalog of TCR beta chain sequences. Drawn from immuneACCESS, this table holds only the in-frame rearrangements with V and J called that TCRdb kept. Clones are partly lost; checked studies trace under half to an unresolved V gene and leave the rest unexplained. The DNA was the basis for D and trimming; V, J and clone size are from that table. Across this sample there are 250,000 to 300,000 clones, with roughly 89% seen only once. Clones ranked in the top ten supply 0.37% of the sample. The donors were included in the validation cohort of 120 subjects, a group kept apart from the roughly 670-subject first cohort. V gives up 7 bases and J gives up 1 base, and the segment between their germline ends measures 5 bases. The CDR3 contains 12 residues, cysteine and phenylalanine counted. Left in the record is the CDR3 DNA by itself, 36 bases read in frame from the first base. In the germline V gene, CDR1 corresponds to MNHEY and CDR2 to SVGAGI.

Points on this clone: What this receptor recognizes is not known. There are no base qualities to consult, and no much larger clone falls within one base.

Results and caveats for the whole study, not just this receptor: The classifier was reported to diagnose cytomegalovirus status with high specificity and sensitivity in both the original and validation cohorts. In vitro tests confirmed that a few of the cytomegalovirus-associated TCR beta chains recognize cytomegalovirus antigens. Of the cluster scores, approximately 95% were above 0 in a later analysis, which found that TCRs clustered in the first cohort also tended to co-occur in the 120 validation repertoires. The study gave a list of about 150 TCR beta chains associated with cytomegalovirus. The validation cohort had no HLA typing available for a later analysis, so co-occurrence within that cohort was assessed over all 120 or so repertoires. The authors suggested that the approach could potentially be generalized to other disease states and immunological phenotypes. Most TCR sequences were seen in very few donors, while some public TCRs were found in many individuals.

The sequence came from a woman aged 18-29 years in good health and CMV-seronegative. Sequencing used PBMCs. The V gene is TRBV6-5 and the J gene is TRBJ1-3, with the D gene uncertain. The encoded CDR3 is CASTNSGNTIYF. The sequenced DNA is TGTGCCAGCACAAATTCTGGAAACACCATATATTTT.